This T cell receptor (beta chain) was sequenced in a study of T cell responses to AZD1222 COVID-19 vaccine. The table came from immunoSEQ multiplex PCR; TCRdb's copy has only in-frame clones and leaves some out. The sample holds some 100,000 clones, just under 90% seen once. Notes on the study in general: Targeting of unmutated variant regions was reportedly seen in nearly half of spike-specific TCRs. Repertoire sampling occurred only after the peak T cell response. Donor demographics were predominantly white British with a female majority; clonal diversity may be underestimated.

Germline V gives CDR1 SGHRS, CDR2 YFSETQ. This CDR3 spans 15 amino acids. The V gene lost 4 bases and the J gene lost 2 bases, with 13 bases spanning the gap. In regard to this clone: Its antigen is not known.

This rearrangement joins TRBV5-1 to TRBJ1-3, with no clear D. The clonotype comes from an adult in good health. Specimen: peripheral blood, collected on day 0 of AZD1222 vaccination. As DNA, the CDR3 is TGCGCCAGCAGCCTTAGTCCGGGTACTGGAAACACCATATATTTT. Translating gives CASSLSPGTGNTIYF.